Presented here are 20 T cell receptor beta chains from one specimen sequenced in a study of identical twins (dated by TCRdb to the mid-2010s). The library was obtained by 5' RACE. The run used an Illumina HiSeq 2000. TCRdb's own reprocessing of the public reads used fastp at Q25 and MiXCR and kept productive beta chains. Entries are consolidated by CDR3 protein sequence, retaining the most common genes and DNA. The sample has hundreds of thousands of distinct CDR3 sequences on record, 20% to 25% of them singletons. The top ten hold about 4.3% of the sample. These data were likewise used in another study, on T cells expressing NK-cell markers.

The sequenced sample was PBMCs. The source is a woman aged 18-29 years in good health.

The table lists this clonotype with a few counts. In nucleotides, the CDR3 is TGTGCCAGCAGATCACAAAGCTACGAGCAGTACTTC. Protein: CASRSQSYEQYF. The chain employs TRBV28 and TRBJ2-7; D is unclear. CDR1 is MDHEN and CDR2 is SYDVKM in the germline V gene. CDR3 length: 12 residues. Trimming stripped 6 bases from V and 3 bases from J, with 9 bases between.

This clonotype was found a few times. This CDR3 is CASWWSGGTQYF. As DNA, the CDR3 is TGTGCCAGCTGGTGGTCCGGCGGTACGCAGTATTTT. The chain carries TRBV2 and TRBJ2-3; no reliable D call. V lost 8 bases and J 8 bases, leaving 14 bases between the germline ends. CDR3 length equals 12 residues. Germline V lookup: CDR1 SNHLY, CDR2 FYNNEI.

The rearrangement uses TRBV11-2 and TRBJ2-7; 14 nucleotides agree with TRBD2. With 0 bases clipped from V and 4 bases from J, the junction kept 8 bases outside the gene matches. Germline loops: CDR1 SGHAT, CDR2 FQNNGV. This CDR3 contains 18 residues. The CDR3 is CASSLDSTGLAGVYEQYF. The CDR3 coding sequence is TGTGCCAGCAGCTTAGATTCGACGGGACTAGCGGGGGTTTACGAGCAGTACTTC.

This clonotype was recorded a few times. The chain combines TRBV11-2 with TRBJ2-5; tentatively, D is TRBD2 (6 bases). Germline loops: CDR1 SGHAT, CDR2 FQNNGV. V was shortened by 5 bases and J by 4 bases, with 14 bases between the two germline ends. This CDR3 comprises 14 residues. CDR3: CASSPGGARETQYF. The CDR3, as DNA: TGTGCCAGCAGCCCAGGCGGGGCCCGAGAGACCCAGTACTTC. Drawing the rest from reference TRBV11-2 and TRBJ2-5, the complete variable domain is EAGVAQSPRYKIIEKRQSVAFWCNPISGHATLYWYQQILGQGPKLLIQFQNNGVVDDSQLPKDRFSAERLKGVDSTLKIQPAKLEDSAVYLCASSPGGARETQYFGPGTRLLVL.

This clonotype was counted between two and nine times. The chain joins TRBV24-1 to TRBJ2-2, with 9 bases identical to TRBD1. Unmatched junction bases numbered 8, after V lost 0 bases and J lost 1 base. Germline CDR1 reads KGHDR; CDR2 reads SFDVKD. The CDR3 has 19 amino acids. Written as DNA, the CDR3 is TGTGCCACCAGTGATTTGCAAAAGGACAGGGGCCAGAACACCGGGGAGCTGTTTTTT. This sequence encodes CATSDLQKDRGQNTGELFF.

This clonotype was picked up a small number of times. CDR3 DNA: TGTGCCAGCAGCTCGACTAGCGACTCCTACAATGAGCAGTTCTTC. Residues: CASSSTSDSYNEQFF. The chain has TRBV7-9 and TRBJ2-1, with 8 positions matching TRBD2. CDR3 length: 15 amino acids. Germline-derived CDR1 and CDR2 are SEHNR and FQNEAQ (reference sequence). V trimming: 4 bases; J trimming: 0 bases; junction bases outside the gene matches: 2.

This clonotype was seen a few times. The genes are TRBV9 and TRBJ2-3; 15 bases are shared with TRBD2. CDR1 and CDR2 from the germline V gene are SGDLS and YYNGEE. Losses at the gene ends were 3 bases for V and 0 bases for J; bases not matched to a gene: 5. This CDR3 has 18 residues. Here the CDR3 reads CASSAGLAGGSSTDTQYF. The CDR3 nucleotides are TGTGCCAGCAGCGCGGGACTAGCGGGAGGTTCTAGCACAGATACGCAGTATTTT.

The genes are TRBV6-5 and TRBJ2-5; TRBD2 aligns across 9 bases. The germline gives CDR1 MNHEY, CDR2 SVGAGI. The V segment lost 2 bases and the J segment 5 bases; nucleotides outside the gene matches: 6. The CDR3 is made up of 15 amino acids. The CDR3 sequence is CASSYTSGRIETQYF. In DNA form, the CDR3 reads TGTGCCAGCAGTTACACGAGCGGGAGGATCGAGACCCAGTACTTC.

V and J are TRBV20-1 and TRBJ1-1; no clear D. This CDR3 contains 12 residues. Germline assignment: CDR1 DFQATT and CDR2 SNEGSKA (reference sequence). Trimming took 3 bases from V and 6 from J, leaving 11 bases between them. The chain's CDR3 is CSARAGPAEAFF. The CDR3 DNA is TGCAGTGCTAGGGCGGGTCCGGCTGAAGCTTTCTTT.

V is TRBV6-5 and J is TRBJ1-6, with D perhaps TRBD1 (6 bases). CDR1 and CDR2 (germline): MNHEY, SVGAGI. Trimming pared 2 bases from V and 7 bases from J, leaving 12 bases between. This CDR3 is built from 15 residues. The CDR3 DNA reads TGTGCCAGCAGTTACGAAGGGGGGAGCAATTCACCCCTCCACTTT. Protein sequence: CASSYEGGSNSPLHF.

This clonotype was picked up a small number of times. This chain's CDR3 is CASSRLAGVAPTNEQFF. The DNA for the CDR3 is TGTGCCAGCAGTAGACTAGCGGGAGTTGCTCCAACCAATGAGCAGTTCTTC. The V call is TRBV6-1, the J call TRBJ2-1, with TRBD2 matching over 12 bases. The V gene's germline CDR1 is MNHNS and CDR2 SASEGT. The V gene end was trimmed by 5 bases and the J gene end by 6 bases; junction bases not matched to a gene: 11. This CDR3 comprises 17 residues.

This clonotype was recorded at least ten times. V usage is TRBV5-1 and J usage is TRBJ2-2; D tentatively fits TRBD1 or TRBD2 (5 bases each). The germline V gene encodes CDR1 SGHRS and CDR2 YFSETQ. CDR3 length: 14 amino acids. The V gene lost 5 bases and the J gene lost 4 bases, with 12 bases spanning the gap. CDR3 sequence reads: CASRKGRVTGELFF. The CDR3 nucleotides read TGCGCCAGCAGGAAGGGGCGGGTCACCGGGGAGCTGTTTTTT. The full variable domain, with the rest looked up from reference TRBV5-1 and TRBJ2-2, is KAGVTQTPRYLIKTRGQQVTLSCSPISGHRSVSWYQQTPGQGLQFLFEYFSETQRNKGNFPGRFSGRQFSNSRSEMNVSTLELGDSALYLCASRKGRVTGELFFGEGSRLTVL.

This clonotype was found a few times. This chain joins TRBV25-1 and TRBJ2-5; 7 bases line up with TRBD2. The CDR3 has 15 amino acids. Germline CDR1 reads MGHDK; CDR2 reads SYGVNS. Germline trimming cut 4 bases from V and 1 base from J; bases unmatched to any gene: 6. CDR3 sequence: CASSAASGGQETQYF. In nucleotides, the CDR3 is TGTGCCAGCAGTGCTGCTTCGGGGGGCCAAGAGACCCAGTACTTC.

This clonotype has just a few counts. The chain employs TRBV10-3 and TRBJ2-3; D remains unclear. Germline V gives CDR1 ENHRY, CDR2 SYGVKD. This CDR3 region has 15 residues. Deletions cut 1 base from V and 0 bases from J, with 8 bases between. As DNA, the CDR3 is TGTGCCATCAGTGAGTTCGAGTCTAGCACAGATACGCAGTATTTT. As protein: CAISEFESSTDTQYF.

The chain joins TRBV10-3 to TRBJ2-3; 9 positions agree with TRBD1. The CDR3 consists of 16 residues. Trimming took 2 bases from V and 2 from J; bases not matched to a gene: 5. Germline V CDR1 and CDR2: ENHRY, SYGVKD. DNA of the CDR3: TGTGCCATCAGTGAGACAGGACAGGGGAACACAGATACGCAGTATTTT. It translates to CAISETGQGNTDTQYF.

This chain links TRBV5-1 with TRBJ2-3, with TRBD1 as a possible D gene (5 bases). Germline V gene data show CDR1 as SGHRS and CDR2 as YFSETQ. This CDR3 comprises 17 residues. Trimming took off 0 bases at V and 0 bases at J, with 14 bases between the two ends. The DNA of the CDR3 is TGCGCCAGCAGCTTGGACAGGAGAATCTCTAGCACAGATACGCAGTATTTT. It specifies CASSLDRRISSTDTQYF.

The rearrangement joins TRBV20-1 to TRBJ1-5; D ambiguous. V lost 2 bases, J lost 0 bases, and 8 bases lay in between. The CDR3 is 14 residues long. Germline loops: CDR1 DFQATT, CDR2 SNEGSKA (reference sequence). CDR3 loop: CSARRRYSNQPQHF. The CDR3 DNA follows: TGCAGTGCTAGACGACGGTATAGCAATCAGCCCCAGCATTTT.

The gene calls are TRBV5-5 and TRBJ2-6; the D gene is possibly TRBD1 (5 bases). Trimming pared 3 bases from V and 7 bases from J, leaving 14 bases between. The CDR3 runs to 15 residues. Germline V CDR1 and CDR2: SGHKS, YYEKEE (reference sequence). DNA of the CDR3: TGTGCCAGCAGCTCATTGATCCAGGGCGCCAACGTCCTGACTTTC. Encoded protein: CASSSLIQGANVLTF.

This sequence joins TRBV3-1 and TRBJ2-2, with 13 nucleotides matching TRBD2. Germline CDR1 reads LGHDT; CDR2 reads YNNKEL (reference sequence). V lost 4 bases, J lost 6 bases, and 5 bases stayed unmatched. The CDR3 has 16 residues. The DNA of the CDR3 is TGTGCCAGCAGCCGACGGACTAGCGGGAGATCCGGGGAGCTGTTTTTT. It translates to CASSRRTSGRSGELFF. The variable domain in full, with the rest retrieved from reference TRBV3-1 and TRBJ2-2, is DTAVSQTPKYLVTQMGNDKSIKCEQNLGHDTMYWYKQDSKKFLKIMFSYNNKELIINETVPNRFSPKSPDKAHLNLHINSLELGDSAVYFCASSRRTSGRSGELFFGEGSRLTVL.

The V and J genes are TRBV2 and TRBJ2-7, with D maybe TRBD1 (5 bases). V shed 7 bases and J shed 3 bases, with 16 bases lying between them. Germline CDR1 and CDR2: SNHLY and FYNNEI. The CDR3 sequence is 14 residues long. CDR3 coding DNA: TGTGCCAGCAAAGACAGTACCCTAAACTACGAGCAGTACTTC. Its protein is CASKDSTLNYEQYF. Full variable domain (outside the CDR3, taken from reference TRBV2 and TRBJ2-7): EPEVTQTPSHQVTQMGQEVILRCVPISNHLYFYWYRQILGQKVEFLVSFYNNEISEKSEIFDDQFSVERPDGSNFTLKIRSTKLEDSAMYFCASKDSTLNYEQYFGPGTRLTVT.